What follows are 8 T cell receptor beta chains derived from one specimen sequenced in a study of blood T cell repertoires in COVID-19. The table came from immunoSEQ multiplex PCR; TCRdb's copy has only in-frame clones and leaves some out. This sample has 200,000 or so clones; approximately 85% occur once, and the top ten carry less than 6.5%. The specimen was peripheral blood. These receptors were taken from a woman between 65 and 79 years old with active or convalescent COVID-19.

The chain links TRBV6-5 to TRBJ1-6; unclear D gene. This CDR3 has 15 amino acids. Per the germline V gene, CDR1 is MNHEY and CDR2 is SVGAGI. V was shortened by 5 bases and J by 6 bases, with 14 bases between the two germline ends. For the CDR3, the DNA is TGTGCCAGCAGTCCACCCCCCATCGGTAATTCACCCCTCCACTTT. This translates into CASSPPPIGNSPLHF.

J is TRBJ2-1 and V is TRBV12-5; TRBD1 agrees at 7 bases. V gave up 5 bases and J gave up 3 bases; unmatched junction bases: 7. This CDR3 region has 15 residues. Germline V gene lookup returns CDR1 LGHNT and CDR2 FRNRAP. The CDR3 sequence is CASGLRQGDYNEQFF. The CDR3 DNA follows: TGTGCTAGTGGTCTCCGACAGGGCGACTACAATGAGCAGTTCTTC.

This clone appeared a single time. The rearrangement joins TRBV2 to TRBJ1-1; D is undetermined. The germline V and J ends were trimmed by 7 bases and 6 bases, with 12 bases remaining between them. Germline V gene lookup returns CDR1 SNHLY and CDR2 FYNNEI. This CDR3 is 12 amino acids long. Here the CDR3 reads CASTIRGPEAFF. The CDR3 DNA reads TGTGCCAGCACCATAAGAGGGCCTGAAGCTTTCTTT.

The chain employs TRBV5-8 and TRBJ1-6; no clear D. The germline CDR1 and CDR2 sequences are SGHTS and YDEGEE. This CDR3 is built from 17 residues. V lost 3 bases and J 0 bases, leaving 13 bases between the germline ends. The CDR3 DNA reads as TGTGCCAGCAGCTCCCGGGGTAGGAGCTCCTATAATTCACCCCTCCACTTT. Its translation is CASSSRGRSSYNSPLHF.

The rearrangement links TRBV5-1 to TRBJ2-5; 11 positions agree with TRBD2. The CDR3 totals 13 residues. V gave up 6 bases and J gave up 4 bases; unmatched junction bases: 2. Germline-derived CDR1 and CDR2 are SGHRS and YFSETQ. The CDR3 region is CASTLAGGETQYF. Here the CDR3 DNA reads TGCGCCAGCACCCTAGCGGGAGGAGAGACCCAGTACTTC.

This clone was found a few times. Other DNA variants within this sample encode the same CDR3. The chain recombines TRBV3-1 (or the pseudogene TRBV3-2) with TRBJ2-7; 12 positions agree with TRBD1. Trimming took 4 bases from V and 6 from J; bases not matched to a gene: 4. Looked up from germline, CDR1 is LGHDT and CDR2 is YNNKEL (reference sequence). The CDR3 totals 14 residues. DNA of the CDR3: TGTGCCAGCAGCCCGGGACAGGGGGCGGGCGAGCAGTACTTC. Its protein product is CASSPGQGAGEQYF.

This chain joins TRBV4-2 and TRBJ1-1, with a weak D call TRBD1 (5 bases). The CDR3 has 15 residues. V was shortened by 1 base and J by 6 bases, with 15 bases between the two germline ends. Germline CDR1 LGHNA, CDR2 YNFKEQ. The CDR3 sequence is CASSQAFRGSAEAFF. For the CDR3, the DNA is TGTGCCAGCAGCCAAGCTTTCCGGGGGAGCGCTGAAGCTTTCTTT.

This rearrangement joins TRBV29-1 to TRBJ2-5, with D hard to call. The CDR3 is 16 amino acids. Trimming removed 2 bases from V and 0 bases from J, with 16 bases in between. CDR1 is SQVTM and CDR2 is ANQGSEA in the germline V gene. The CDR3 nucleotides are TGCAGCGTTGAATTTTTGCGGCGGTCGTACCAAGAGACCCAGTACTTC. Amino acid sequence: CSVEFLRRSYQETQYF.